This TCR beta chain was documented in a study of blood T cell repertoires in COVID-19 (dated by TCRdb to about 2020). With respect to the entire study: Collaborator samples came from the United States, Italy and Spain and covered acute and convalescent phases of COVID-19. Where HLA class I and class II types were available, the types were taken from metadata supplied by the sample provider, not from assay-based typing. The prospective study material was composed of cDNA or gDNA derived from T cells, B-cell-depleted T cells, or PBMCs. A de-identified subject ID, COVID-19 status, age in years and sex were almost always included in the sample metadata. The dataset comprised deeply sampled blood TCRbeta repertoires from subjects exposed to, actively infected with, or recovered from COVID-19. The repertoires were released in a freely available public database intended as a resource for research on the immune response to SARS-CoV-2. Samples were obtained from the ongoing ImmuneRACE study (first 160 participants) and from 1,200 or so subjects provided by 6 global collaborators. Paper-wide results and their limitations: The amount of clinical and demographic metadata varied by source and participant and was provided uncurated.

In the prospective study, participants were roughly 18 to 100 years old, resided in about two dozen geographic areas of the United States, and were enrolled through a virtual design. In the prospective study, cohorts were assigned on the basis of participant-reported clinical history obtained from a screening survey and a study questionnaire. For ImmuneRACE Cohort 3, a participant was defined as recovered based on two consecutive negative NP/OP PCR tests, clearance by a healthcare professional, or resolution of symptoms. Each participant in the prospective study had whole blood, serum and a nasopharyngeal or oropharyngeal swab collected by mobile phlebotomists. Additional blood draws and questionnaires over an approximately 2-month period could optionally be provided by prospective study participants. Before DNA extraction, blood samples from the prospective study were shipped at room temperature or frozen.

TCRbeta CDR3 regions were amplified from genomic DNA using the immunoSEQ Assay, a bias-controlled multiplex PCR. The paper's data handling went like this. Within the assay, amplification of reference gene primers was used to estimate how many nucleated cells each sample contained. To quantify the absolute abundance of each unique TCRbeta CDR3 rearrangement, sequence reads were collapsed and filtered. For each sample, productive Simpson clonality was calculated as the square root of Simpson's diversity index over productive rearrangements. TCRdb took this table from immuneACCESS and kept in-frame rearrangements with V and J called. Such tables lack part of the clones; where checked against another copy, unresolved V genes explain under half of the gap, and the rest is unexplained. That table is the source of V, J and clone size, and D and trimming were worked out from the DNA. For this sample the table gives about 190,000 clones, of which less than 85% were detected only once. The top ten constitute approximately 3% of the sample.

Via the germline V gene, CDR1 is SGHAT and CDR2 FQNNGV. V lost 1 base and J lost 0 bases; the stretch between them is 13 bases long. The CDR3 measures 17 amino acids from cysteine to phenylalanine. Of all the DNA, just the CDR3 is kept, 51 bases in frame from base 1. About this clone: Its antigen is unknown. Base quality data are lacking; no much larger clone is found one base away.

The rearranged segments are TRBV11-2 and TRBJ1-3; the D region possibly corresponds to TRBD1 (5 bases align). What was sequenced was PBMCs or T cells enriched from blood (not recorded which). This clonotype was obtained from a woman aged 25-40 years who had recovered from COVID-19. The nucleotide sequence is given as TGTGCCAGCAGCTTAGGGCACAGGTTATACTCTGGAAACACCATATATTTT. This sequence encodes CASSLGHRLYSGNTIYF.